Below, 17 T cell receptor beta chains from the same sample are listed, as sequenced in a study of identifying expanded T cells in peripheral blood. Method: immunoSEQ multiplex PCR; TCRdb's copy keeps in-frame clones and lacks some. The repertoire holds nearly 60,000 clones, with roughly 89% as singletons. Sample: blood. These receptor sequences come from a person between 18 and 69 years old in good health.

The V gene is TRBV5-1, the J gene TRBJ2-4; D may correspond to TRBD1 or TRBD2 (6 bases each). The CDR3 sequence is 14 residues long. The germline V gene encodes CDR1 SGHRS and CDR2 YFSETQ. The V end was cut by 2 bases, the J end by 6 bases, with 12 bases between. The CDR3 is CASSFEGGGNIQYF. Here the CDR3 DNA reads TGCGCCAGCAGCTTTGAGGGGGGAGGAAACATTCAGTACTTC.

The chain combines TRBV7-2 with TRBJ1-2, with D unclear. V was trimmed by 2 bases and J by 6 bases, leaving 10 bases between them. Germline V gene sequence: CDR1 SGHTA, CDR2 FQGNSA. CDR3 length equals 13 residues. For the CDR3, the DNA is TGTGCCAGCAGCTTAACAGTTACCCATGGCTACACCTTC. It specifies CASSLTVTHGYTF.

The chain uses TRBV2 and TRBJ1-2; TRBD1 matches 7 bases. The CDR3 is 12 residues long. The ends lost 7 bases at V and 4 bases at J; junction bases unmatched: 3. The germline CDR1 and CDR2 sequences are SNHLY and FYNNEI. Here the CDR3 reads CASTGGGYGYTF. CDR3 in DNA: TGTGCCAGCACAGGGGGGGGCTATGGCTACACCTTC.

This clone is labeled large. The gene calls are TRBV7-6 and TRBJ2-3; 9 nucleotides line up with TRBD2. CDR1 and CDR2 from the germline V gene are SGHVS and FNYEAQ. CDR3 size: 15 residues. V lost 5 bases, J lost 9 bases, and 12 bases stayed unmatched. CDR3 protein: CASSRLAGSKETQYF. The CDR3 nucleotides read TGTGCCAGCAGCCGCCTAGCGGGGTCAAAGGAAACGCAGTATTTT.

Here the CDR3 DNA reads TGCGCCAGCAGCCAAGATTCGGGGAGGCGCGAGCAGTACTTC. This sequence encodes CASSQDSGRREQYF. V gene TRBV4-3 combines with J gene TRBJ2-7; the D gene is possibly TRBD2 (6 bases). Germline-derived CDR1 and CDR2 are LGHNA and YSLEER. The CDR3 loop spans 14 amino acids. V was clipped by 0 bases and J by 6 bases, with 12 bases between them.

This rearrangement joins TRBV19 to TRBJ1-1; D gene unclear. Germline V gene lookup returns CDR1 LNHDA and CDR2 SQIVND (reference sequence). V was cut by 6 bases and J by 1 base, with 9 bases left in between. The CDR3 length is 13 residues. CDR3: CASSLASNTEAFF. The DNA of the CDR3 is TGTGCCAGTAGCTTAGCCTCGAACACTGAAGCTTTCTTT.

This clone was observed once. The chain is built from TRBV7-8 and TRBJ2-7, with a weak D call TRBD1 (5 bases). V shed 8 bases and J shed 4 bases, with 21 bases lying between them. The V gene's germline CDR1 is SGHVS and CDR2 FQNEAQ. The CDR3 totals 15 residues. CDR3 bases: TGTGCCAGCGCGTCTCGTCAGGGTGTATTTTACGAGCAGTACTTC. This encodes CASASRQGVFYEQYF.

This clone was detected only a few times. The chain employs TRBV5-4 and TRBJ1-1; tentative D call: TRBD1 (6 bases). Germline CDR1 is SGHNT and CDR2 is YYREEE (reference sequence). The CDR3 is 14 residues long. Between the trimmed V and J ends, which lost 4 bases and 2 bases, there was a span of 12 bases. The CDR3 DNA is TGTGCCAGCAGCCCCCGGACAGATAACACTGAAGCTTTCTTT. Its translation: CASSPRTDNTEAFF. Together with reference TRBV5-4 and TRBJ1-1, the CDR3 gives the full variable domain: ETGVTQSPTHLIKTRGQQVTLRCSSQSGHNTVSWYQQALGQGPQFIFQYYREEENGRGNFPPRFSGLQFPNYSSELNVNALELDDSALYLCASSPRTDNTEAFFGQGTRLTVV.

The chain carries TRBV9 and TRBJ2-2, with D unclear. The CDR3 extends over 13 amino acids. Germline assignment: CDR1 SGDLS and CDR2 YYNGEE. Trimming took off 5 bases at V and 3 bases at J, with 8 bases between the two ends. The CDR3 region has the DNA TGTGCCAGCAGGGGTGGGGACACCGGGGAGCTGTTTTTT. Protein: CASRGGDTGELFF.

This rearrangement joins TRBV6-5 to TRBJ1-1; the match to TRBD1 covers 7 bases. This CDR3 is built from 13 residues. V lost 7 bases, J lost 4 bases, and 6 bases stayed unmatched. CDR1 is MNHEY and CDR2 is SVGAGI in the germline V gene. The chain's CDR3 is CASKTGMSTEAFF. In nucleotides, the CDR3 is TGTGCCAGCAAGACAGGGATGTCCACTGAAGCTTTCTTT.

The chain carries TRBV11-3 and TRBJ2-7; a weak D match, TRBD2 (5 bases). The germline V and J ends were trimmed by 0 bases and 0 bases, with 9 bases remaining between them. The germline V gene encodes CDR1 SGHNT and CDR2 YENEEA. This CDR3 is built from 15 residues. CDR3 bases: TGTGCCAGCAGCTTAGATGCTAGCAGCTCCTACGAGCAGTACTTC. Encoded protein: CASSLDASSSYEQYF.

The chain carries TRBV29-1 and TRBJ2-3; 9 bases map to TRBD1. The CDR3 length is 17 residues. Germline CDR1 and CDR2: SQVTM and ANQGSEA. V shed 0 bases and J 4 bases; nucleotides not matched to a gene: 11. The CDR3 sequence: CSVEDLGQGRFADTQYF. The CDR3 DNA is TGCAGCGTTGAAGATCTAGGACAGGGGAGATTTGCAGATACGCAGTATTTT.

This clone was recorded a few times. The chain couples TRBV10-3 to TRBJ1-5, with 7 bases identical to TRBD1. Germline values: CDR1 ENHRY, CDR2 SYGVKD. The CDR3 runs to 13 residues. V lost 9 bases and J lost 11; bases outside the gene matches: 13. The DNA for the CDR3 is TGTGCCATGTCAGGACAGGCGCACGGAGCCCAGCATTTT. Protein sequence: CAMSGQAHGAQHF.

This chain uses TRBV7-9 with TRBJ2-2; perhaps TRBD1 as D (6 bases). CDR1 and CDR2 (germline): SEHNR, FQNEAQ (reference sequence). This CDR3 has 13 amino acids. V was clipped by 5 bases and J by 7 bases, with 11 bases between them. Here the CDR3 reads CASSLGAFGELFF. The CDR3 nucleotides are TGTGCCAGCAGCCTGGGGGCCTTCGGGGAGCTGTTTTTT. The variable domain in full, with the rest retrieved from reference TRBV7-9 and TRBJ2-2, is DTGVSQNPRHKITKRGQNVTFRCDPISEHNRLYWYRQTLGQGPEFLTYFQNEAQLEKSRLLSDRFSAERPKGSFSTLEIQRTEQGDSAMYLCASSLGAFGELFFGEGSRLTVL.

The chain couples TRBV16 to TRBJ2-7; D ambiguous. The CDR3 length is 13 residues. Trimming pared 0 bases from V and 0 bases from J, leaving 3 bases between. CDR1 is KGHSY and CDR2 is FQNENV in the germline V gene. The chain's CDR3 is CASSQSDSYEQYF. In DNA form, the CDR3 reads TGTGCCAGCAGCCAATCAGACTCCTACGAGCAGTACTTC.

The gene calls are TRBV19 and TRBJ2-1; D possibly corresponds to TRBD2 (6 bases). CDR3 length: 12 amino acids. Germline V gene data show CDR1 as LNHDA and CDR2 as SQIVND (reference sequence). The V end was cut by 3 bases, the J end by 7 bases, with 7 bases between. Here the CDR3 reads CASSIGGNEQFF. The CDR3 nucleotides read TGTGCCAGTAGTATCGGAGGGAATGAGCAGTTCTTC.

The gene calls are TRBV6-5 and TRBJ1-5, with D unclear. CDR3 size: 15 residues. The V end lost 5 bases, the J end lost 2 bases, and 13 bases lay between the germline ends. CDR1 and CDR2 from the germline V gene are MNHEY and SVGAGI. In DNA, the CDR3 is TGTGCCAGCAGTCCCGTTGGAGACGGCAATCAGCCCCAGCATTTT. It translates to CASSPVGDGNQPQHF.